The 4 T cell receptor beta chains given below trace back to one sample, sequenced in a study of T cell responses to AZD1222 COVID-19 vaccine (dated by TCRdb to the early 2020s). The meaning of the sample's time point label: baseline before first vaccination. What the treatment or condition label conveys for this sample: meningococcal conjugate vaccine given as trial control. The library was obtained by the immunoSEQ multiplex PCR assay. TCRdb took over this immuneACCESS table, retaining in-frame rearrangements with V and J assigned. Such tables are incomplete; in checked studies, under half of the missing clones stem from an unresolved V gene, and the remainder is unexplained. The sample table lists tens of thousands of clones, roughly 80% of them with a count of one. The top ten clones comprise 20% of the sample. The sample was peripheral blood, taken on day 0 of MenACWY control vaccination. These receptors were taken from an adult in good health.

The CDR3 bases are TGTGCCAGCACCCCCACGGGGACAGGGGGCCGCAATGAGCAGTTCTTC. Encoded protein: CASTPTGTGGRNEQFF. The chain recombines TRBV3-1 (or the pseudogene TRBV3-2) with TRBJ2-1; 12 bases map to TRBD1. Trimming cost V 7 bases and J 6 bases; bases outside gene matches: 10. Germline CDR1 and CDR2: LGHDT and YNNKEL (reference sequence). The CDR3 is 16 amino acids.

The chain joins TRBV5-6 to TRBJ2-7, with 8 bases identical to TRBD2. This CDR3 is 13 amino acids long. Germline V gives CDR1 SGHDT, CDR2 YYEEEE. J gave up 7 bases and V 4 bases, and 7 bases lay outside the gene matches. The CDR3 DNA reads TGTGCCAGCAGCCGTCCTGCGGGGGGAGAGCAGTACGTC. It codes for CASSRPAGGEQYV.

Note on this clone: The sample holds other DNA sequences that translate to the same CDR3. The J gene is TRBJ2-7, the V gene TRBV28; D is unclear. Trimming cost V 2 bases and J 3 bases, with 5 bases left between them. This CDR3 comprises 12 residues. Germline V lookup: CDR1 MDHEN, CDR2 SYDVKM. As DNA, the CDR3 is TGTGCCAGCAGTTTAAAGGGCTACGAGCAGTACTTC. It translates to CASSLKGYEQYF. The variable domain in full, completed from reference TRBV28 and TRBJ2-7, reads DVKVTQSSRYLVKRTGEKVFLECVQDMDHENMFWYRQDPGLGLRLIYFSYDVKMKEKGDIPEGYSVSREKKERFSLILESASTNQTSMYLCASSLKGYEQYFGPGTRLTVT.

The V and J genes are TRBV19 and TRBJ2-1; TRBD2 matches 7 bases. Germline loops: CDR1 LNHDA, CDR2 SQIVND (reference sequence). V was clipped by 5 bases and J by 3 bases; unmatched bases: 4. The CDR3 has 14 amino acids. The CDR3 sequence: CASSWRGNYNEQFF. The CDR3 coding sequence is TGTGCCAGTAGTTGGCGGGGGAACTACAATGAGCAGTTCTTC.